The entry below gives a single T cell receptor (beta chain) sequence along with its context. PCR involved 60 Vbeta and 13 Jbeta primers. Sequencing used immunoSEQ multiplex PCR; TCRdb keeps in-frame clones, though not all of them. This sample has 180,000 or so clones; approximately 72% occur once, and the top ten carry around 2.3%. The data were obtained in a study of cytomegalovirus exposure and HLA in healthy donors. Trimming took off 7 bases at V and 0 bases at J, with 13 bases between the two ends. Germline CDR1 reads MNHEY; CDR2 reads SMNVEV (reference sequence). The CDR3 spans 15 residues. This chain connects TRBV27 to TRBJ1-5; a weak D match, TRBD1 (6 bases). The clonotype was recovered from a human donor in good health. Sample: PBMCs. The CDR3: CASNPGTTSNQPQHF. CDR3 DNA sequence: TGTGCCAGCAATCCGGGGACAACTAGCAATCAGCCCCAGCATTTT.